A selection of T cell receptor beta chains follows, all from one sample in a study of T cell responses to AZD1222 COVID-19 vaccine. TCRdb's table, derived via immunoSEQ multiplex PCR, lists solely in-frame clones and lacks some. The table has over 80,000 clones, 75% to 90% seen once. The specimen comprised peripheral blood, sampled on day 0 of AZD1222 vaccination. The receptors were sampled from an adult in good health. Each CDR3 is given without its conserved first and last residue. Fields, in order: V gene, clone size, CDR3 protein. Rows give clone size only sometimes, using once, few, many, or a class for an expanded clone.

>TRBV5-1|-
ASSFRGSEAF
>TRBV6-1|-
ASSEGQGWNEKLF
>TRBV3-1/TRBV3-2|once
ASSPYLTVNQPQH
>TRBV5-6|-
AGSFGYNEQF
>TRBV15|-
ATSLGLAVSSYNEQF
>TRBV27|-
ASSRTPQGVTSSYEQY
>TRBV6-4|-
ASSEGVSGVEEQF
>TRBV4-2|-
ASSLRLAAEYNEQF
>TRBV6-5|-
AISSRTNEKLF
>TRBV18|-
ASSLVRAEEQF
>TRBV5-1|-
ASSSSGTHYGYT
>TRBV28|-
ASSFLPRDIDNSPLH